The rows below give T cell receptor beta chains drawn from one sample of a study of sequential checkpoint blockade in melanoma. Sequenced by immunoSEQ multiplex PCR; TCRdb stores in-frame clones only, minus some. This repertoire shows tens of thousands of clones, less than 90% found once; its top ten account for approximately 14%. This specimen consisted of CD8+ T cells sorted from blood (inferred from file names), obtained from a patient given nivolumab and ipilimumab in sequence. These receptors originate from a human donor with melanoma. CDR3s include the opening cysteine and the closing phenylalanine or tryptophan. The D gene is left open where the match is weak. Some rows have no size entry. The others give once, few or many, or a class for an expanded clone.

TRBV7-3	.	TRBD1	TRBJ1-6	CASSLSPADGRGRVSPLHF	TGTGCCAGCAGCTTATCCCCTGCGGACGGCAGGGGGCGAGTTTCACCCCTCCACTTT
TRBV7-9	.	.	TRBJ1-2	CASSPEESLRYGCTF	TGTGCCAGCAGCCCAGAGGAGTCCCTCCGGTATGGCTGCACCTTC
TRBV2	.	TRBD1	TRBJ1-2	CASSPVTGTGNYGYTF	TGTGCCAGCAGTCCGGTGACCGGGACAGGGAACTATGGCTACACCTTC
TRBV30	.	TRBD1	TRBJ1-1	CAWRGDRGFAEAFF	TGTGCCTGGAGGGGCGACAGGGGGTTCGCTGAAGCTTTCTTT
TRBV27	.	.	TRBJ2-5	CASSFSGETQYF	TGTGCCAGCAGTTTTAGCGGAGAGACCCAGTACTTC
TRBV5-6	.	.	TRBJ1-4	CASSLARAGVEKLFF	TGTGCCAGCAGCTTGGCCAGGGCGGGGGTGGAAAAACTGTTTTTT
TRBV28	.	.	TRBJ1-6	CASRYPVEHLISPLHF	TGTGCCAGCAGGTACCCCGTCGAGCACCTCATTTCACCCCTCCACTTT
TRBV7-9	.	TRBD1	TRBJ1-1	CASSLSPGQPNTEAFF	TGTGCCAGCAGCCTGAGCCCGGGACAGCCGAACACTGAAGCTTTCTTT
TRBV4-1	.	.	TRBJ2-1	CASSQPTPNRGEQFF	TGCGCCAGCAGCCAACCAACCCCCAATCGGGGTGAGCAGTTCTTC
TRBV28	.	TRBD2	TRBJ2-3	CASSLRLAGSTDTQYF	TGTGCCAGCAGTCTCAGACTAGCGGGAAGCACAGATACGCAGTATTTT
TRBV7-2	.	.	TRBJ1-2	CASSLALRAGYTF	TGTGCCAGCAGCTTAGCGTTGAGGGCCGGCTACACCTTC
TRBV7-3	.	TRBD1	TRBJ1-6	CASSQGTGNSPLHF	TGTGCCAGCAGCCAAGGGACAGGAAATTCACCCCTCCACTTT
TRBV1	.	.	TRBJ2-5	CTSWSGTSGAEETQYF	TGCACCAGCTGGTCCGGGACTAGCGGGGCGGAAGAGACCCAGTACTTC
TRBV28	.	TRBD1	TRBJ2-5	CASTKIEMAGGQETQYF	TGTGCCAGCACAAAAATCGAGATGGCAGGGGGCCAAGAGACCCAGTACTTC
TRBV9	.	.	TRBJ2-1	CASSPRGAGIKDEQFF	TGTGCCAGCAGCCCCCGGGGGGCGGGAATAAAGGATGAGCAGTTCTTC
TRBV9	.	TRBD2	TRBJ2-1	CASSPRIAGANEQFF	TGTGCCAGCAGCCCTCGGATAGCGGGTGCCAATGAGCAGTTCTTC
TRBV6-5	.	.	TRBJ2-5	CASSYYRTGLGTQYF	TGTGCCAGCAGTTACTACCGTACAGGGTTAGGGACCCAGTACTTC
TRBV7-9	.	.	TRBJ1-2	CASSLAGRNYYGYTF	TGTGCCAGCAGCTTAGCGGGGCGGAACTACTATGGCTACACCTTC
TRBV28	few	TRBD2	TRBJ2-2	CASSFGGRDTGELFF	TGTGCCAGCAGTTTTGGAGGGAGGGACACCGGGGAGCTGTTTTTT
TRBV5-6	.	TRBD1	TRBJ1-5	CASSRTGFNQPQHF	TGTGCCAGCAGCCGGACAGGGTTCAATCAGCCCCAGCATTTT
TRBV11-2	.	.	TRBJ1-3	CASSSGVGSGNTIYF	TGTGCCAGCAGCTCAGGGGTGGGCTCTGGAAACACCATATATTTT
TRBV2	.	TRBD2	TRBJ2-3	CASSEMASGRNTDTQYF	TGTGCCAGCAGTGAAATGGCTAGCGGGAGGAACACAGATACGCAGTATTTT
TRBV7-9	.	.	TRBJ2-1	CASTPISYNEQFF	TGTGCCAGCACCCCAATCTCCTACAATGAGCAGTTCTTC
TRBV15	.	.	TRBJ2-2	CATSRDMGQGNTGELFF	TGTGCCACCAGCAGAGATATGGGGCAGGGGAACACCGGGGAGCTGTTTTTT
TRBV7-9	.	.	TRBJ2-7	CASSFGVYEQYF	TGTGCCAGCAGCTTCGGGGTCTACGAGCAGTACTTC
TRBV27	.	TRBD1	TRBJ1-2	CASSLSETGAYGYTF	TGTGCCAGCAGTTTATCGGAGACAGGGGCATATGGCTACACCTTC
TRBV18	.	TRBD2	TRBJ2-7	CASSPWAGGRGAYEQYF	TGTGCCAGCTCACCATGGGCTGGCGGGAGGGGGGCCTACGAGCAGTACTTC
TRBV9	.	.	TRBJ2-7	CASSGGGGAVYEQYF	TGTGCCAGCAGCGGGGGAGGGGGAGCAGTATACGAGCAGTACTTC
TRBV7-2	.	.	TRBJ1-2	CASSLGADRLRDGYTF	TGTGCCAGCAGCTTAGGGGCAGACCGCCTGCGGGATGGCTACACCTTC
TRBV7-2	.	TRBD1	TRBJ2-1	CASSPTGEEVYEQFF	TGTGCCAGCAGCCCGACAGGGGAGGAGGTCTATGAGCAGTTCTTC
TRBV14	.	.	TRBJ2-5	CASSYPGGTEEETQYF	TGTGCCAGCAGCTACCCCGGGGGAACGGAAGAAGAGACCCAGTACTTC
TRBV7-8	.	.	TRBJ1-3	CASSLAGHSATIYF	TGTGCCAGCAGCTTAGCGGGACACTCAGCCACCATATATTTT
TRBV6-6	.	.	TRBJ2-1	CASSYSAGSGDEQFF	TGTGCCAGCAGTTACTCGGCAGGGTCCGGCGATGAGCAGTTCTTC
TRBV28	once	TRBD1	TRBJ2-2	CASSSPGQGTGELFF	TGTGCCAGCAGTTCGCCGGGACAGGGAACCGGGGAGCTGTTTTTT
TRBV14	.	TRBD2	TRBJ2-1	CASSLGLAGRAYNEQFF	TGTGCCAGCAGTCTCGGACTAGCGGGAAGGGCTTACAATGAGCAGTTCTTC
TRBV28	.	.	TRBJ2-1	CASSLVAGKENEQFF	TGTGCCAGCAGTTTAGTGGCAGGGAAGGAAAATGAGCAGTTCTTC
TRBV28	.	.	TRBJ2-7	CASTRTGSSSYEQYF	TGTGCCAGCACCCGTACAGGGTCCTCCTCCTACGAGCAGTACTTC
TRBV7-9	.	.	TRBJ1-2	CASSLGLGSGDYGYTF	TGTGCCAGCAGCTTAGGGCTTGGCTCAGGGGACTATGGCTACACCTTC
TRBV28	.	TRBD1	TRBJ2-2	CASSLAGQGLTVGELFF	TGTGCCAGCAGTTTAGCGGGACAGGGGTTAACAGTCGGGGAGCTGTTTTTT